The 5 T cell receptor beta chains in this list originate from one sample, sequenced in a study of cytomegalovirus exposure and HLA in healthy donors. A multiplex PCR was run with 60 Vbeta primers and 13 Jbeta primers. Sequencing was performed with immunoSEQ multiplex PCR; in TCRdb, only in-frame clones are kept and a portion is missing. The data show 150,000 to 200,000 clones, roughly 79% seen once. The sequenced material came from PBMCs. These receptors originate from a woman aged 40 to 49 in good health and CMV-seronegative.

V usage is TRBV11-3 and J usage is TRBJ1-4; D is unresolved. Germline CDR1 and CDR2: SGHNT and YENEEA. The CDR3 contains 15 residues. Trimming took off 3 bases at V and 5 bases at J, with 13 bases between the two ends. CDR3 nucleotide sequence: TGTGCCAGCAGCTTGGGAGGAGGGCAGAATGAAAAACTGTTTTTT. Its translation: CASSLGGGQNEKLFF.

This rearrangement joins TRBV7-9 to TRBJ1-1, with D possibly being TRBD1 (6 bases). CDR1 and CDR2 from the germline V gene are SEHNR and FQNEAQ (reference sequence). This CDR3 is built from 16 residues. Trimming cost V 5 bases and J 1 base, with 17 bases left between them. The CDR3 coding sequence is TGTGCCAGCAGCCCCTGGACCTTGACAGGGAACACTGAAGCTTTCTTT. This encodes CASSPWTLTGNTEAFF.

The rearrangement joins TRBV4-2 to TRBJ2-3; 9 nucleotides match TRBD2. The CDR3 contains 16 residues. The J segment lost 5 bases and the V segment lost 1 base, leaving 7 bases of the junction unmatched. From germline, CDR1 is LGHNA and CDR2 YNFKEQ. The CDR3 is CASSQGASGEGDTQYF. In DNA, the CDR3 is TGTGCCAGCAGCCAAGGCGCTAGCGGGGAAGGAGATACGCAGTATTTT.

The chain is built from TRBV2 and TRBJ2-2; perhaps TRBD1 as D (6 bases). Trimming pared 0 bases from V and 1 base from J, leaving 6 bases between. In germline, CDR1 is SNHLY, CDR2 FYNNEI. The CDR3 has 15 residues. This chain's CDR3 is CASSEADRNTGELFF. In nucleotides, the CDR3 is TGTGCCAGCAGTGAAGCGGACAGGAACACCGGGGAGCTGTTTTTT.

The chain has TRBV7-8 and TRBJ2-1; 9 nucleotides agree with TRBD2. The CDR3 is 15 amino acids. Per germline, CDR1 SGHVS and CDR2 FQNEAQ. With 5 bases clipped from V and 16 bases from J, the junction kept 18 bases outside the gene matches. The chain's CDR3 is CASSPRDRISGSFFF. CDR3 in DNA: TGTGCCAGCAGCCCCCGGGACAGAATTAGCGGGAGTTTCTTCTTC.